This T cell receptor (beta chain) was documented in a study of blood T cell repertoires in COVID-19. Study as a whole: Specimens from acute and convalescent COVID-19 originated in the United States, Italy and Spain. PBMCs, B-cell-depleted T cells, or T cells provided the cDNA or gDNA that made up the material.

In the original workflow: Counts of nucleated cells, estimated from reference gene primer amplification, were obtained. Assay used: immunoSEQ multiplex PCR; TCRdb lists only in-frame clones, some missing. V and J calls and clone size are copied from that table; D and trimming were computed from the DNA. The sample lists approximately 200,000 clones; approximately 90% were seen once. CDR1 and CDR2 (germline): SGHRS, YFSETQ. CDR3 length equals 13 residues. V was pared by 6 bases and J by 10 bases, with 9 bases of the junction left unmatched. The source is a young woman with acute or convalescent COVID-19. This chain links TRBV5-1 with TRBJ2-1, with 8 bases aligning to TRBD2. The sample comprised peripheral blood. The CDR3 DNA reads TGCGCCAGCACGGCTAGCGGGCTCCTAGAGCAGTTCTTC. Translated, it gives CASTASGLLEQFF. Filled out from reference TRBV5-1 and TRBJ2-1, the complete variable domain reads KAGVTQTPRYLIKTRGQQVTLSCSPISGHRSVSWYQQTPGQGLQFLFEYFSETQRNKGNFPGRFSGRQFSNSRSEMNVSTLELGDSALYLCASTASGLLEQFFGPGTRLTVL.